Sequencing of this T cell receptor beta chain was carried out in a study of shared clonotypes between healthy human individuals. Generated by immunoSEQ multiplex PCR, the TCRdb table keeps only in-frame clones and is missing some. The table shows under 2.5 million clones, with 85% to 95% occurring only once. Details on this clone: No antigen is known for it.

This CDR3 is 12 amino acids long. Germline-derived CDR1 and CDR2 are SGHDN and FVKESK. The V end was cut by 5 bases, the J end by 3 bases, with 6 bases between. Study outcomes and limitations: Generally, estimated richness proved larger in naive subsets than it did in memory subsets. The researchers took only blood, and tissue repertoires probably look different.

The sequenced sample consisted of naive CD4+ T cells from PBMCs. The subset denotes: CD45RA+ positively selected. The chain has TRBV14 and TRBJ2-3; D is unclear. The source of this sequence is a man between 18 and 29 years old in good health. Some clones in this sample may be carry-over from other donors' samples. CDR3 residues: CASSKATDTQYF. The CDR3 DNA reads TGTGCCAGCAGCAAGGCGACAGATACGCAGTATTTT.